These 17 T cell receptor beta chains were sequenced from one sample in a study of graft-versus-host responses after intestinal transplantation (dated by TCRdb to about 2021). Antigens for these TCRs are unknown. The label giving this sample's time point can be read as: cells obtained before transplantation from donor or recipient. The protocol used for the library was the immunoSEQ multiplex PCR assay. TCRdb carries this immuneACCESS record with in-frame sequences only. Its versions omit some clonotypes, under half of them owing to an unresolved V gene in the studies checked, with the rest unexplained. This sample lists more than 100,000 clones; about 95% were detected once. The ten largest clones capture 3% to 4% of the sample. Sequences were derived from unstimulated CD8+ T cells sorted from spleen or lymph node cells, sampled before intestinal transplant. Receptor source: a human donor who received an intestinal transplant.

This chain links TRBV5-1 with TRBJ2-1, with 9 bases that match TRBD1. Losses at the gene ends were 4 bases for V and 3 bases for J; bases not matched to a gene: 8. From germline, CDR1 is SGHRS and CDR2 YFSETQ. The CDR3 contains 16 residues. This chain's CDR3 is CASSDGQGPYYNEQFF. The CDR3 region has the DNA TGCGCCAGCAGCGACGGACAGGGGCCTTACTACAATGAGCAGTTCTTC.

The chain has TRBV19 and TRBJ2-5, with D unclear. V was trimmed by 5 bases and J by 5 bases, leaving 15 bases between them. From germline, CDR1 is LNHDA and CDR2 SQIVND (reference sequence). The CDR3 loop spans 14 amino acids. CDR3 bases: TGTGCCAGTAGTCCTCGACAATTGGGGGAGACCCAGTACTTC. Translation: CASSPRQLGETQYF.

This chain links TRBV14 with TRBJ2-1; the D is unclear. The CDR3 has 13 amino acids. CDR1 is SGHDN and CDR2 is FVKESK in the germline V gene. The V end was cut by 3 bases, the J end by 4 bases, with 7 bases between. CDR3 protein: CASSQETYNEQFF. The CDR3 DNA sequence: TGTGCCAGCAGCCAGGAGACTTACAATGAGCAGTTCTTC.

This clone appeared once. The chain employs TRBV6-6 and TRBJ2-5, with D maybe TRBD2 (6 bases). The CDR3 runs 13 residues. Germline V gives CDR1 MNHNY, CDR2 SVGAGI (reference sequence). Between the trimmed V and J ends, which lost 7 bases and 5 bases, there was a span of 14 bases. This CDR3 is CASTRERGETQYF. The CDR3 region has the DNA TGTGCCAGCACTCGGGAGAGAGGGGAGACCCAGTACTTC.

This chain joins TRBV5-4 and TRBJ1-1, with TRBD1 identical over 7 bases. CDR3 length: 14 amino acids. CDR1 and CDR2 from the germline V gene are SGHNT and YYREEE (reference sequence). V was pared by 4 bases and J by 1 base, with 4 bases of the junction left unmatched. CDR3 loop: CASSKTGANTEAFF. For the CDR3, the DNA is TGTGCCAGCAGCAAAACAGGGGCGAACACTGAAGCTTTCTTT.

The DNA for the CDR3 is TGCGCCAGCAGCCTAGGACAGGGAACCTACGAGCAGTACTTC. Translated, it gives CASSLGQGTYEQYF. The V call is TRBV4-3, the J call TRBJ2-7; TRBD1 matches 8 bases. Trimming cost V 4 bases and J 2 bases; bases outside gene matches: 4. This CDR3 comprises 14 residues. Germline V gene data show CDR1 as LGHNA and CDR2 as YSLEER.

The genes are TRBV30 and TRBJ1-5; 7 bases map to TRBD1. V lost 2 bases to trimming and J lost 1 base; unmatched junction nucleotides: 11. The CDR3 is made up of 17 amino acids. The germline V gene encodes CDR1 GTSNPN and CDR2 SVGIG (reference sequence). CDR3 bases: TGTGCCTGGAGTTTGTGCAGGGGGAGGCTGAGCAATCAGCCCCAGCATTTT. It is translated as CAWSLCRGRLSNQPQHF.

The V call is TRBV5-1, the J call TRBJ1-1, with D maybe TRBD1 (6 bases). Germline CDR1 is SGHRS and CDR2 is YFSETQ. The length of the CDR3 is 13 residues. Trimming took 2 bases from V and 6 from J, leaving 11 bases between them. CDR3 DNA: TGCGCCAGCAGCTTACCACAGGGCGCTGAAGCTTTCTTT. Its protein is CASSLPQGAEAFF.

The chain couples TRBV4-2 to TRBJ1-1, with D perhaps matching TRBD1 (5 bases). Trimming removed 3 bases from V and 1 base from J, with 9 bases in between. CDR1 LGHNA and CDR2 YNFKEQ come from the germline V gene. The CDR3 length is 14 residues. The CDR3 nucleotides are TGTGCCAGCAGCCACCCGGGGCCGAACACTGAAGCTTTCTTT. This translates into CASSHPGPNTEAFF.

This chain joins TRBV4-1 and TRBJ2-1; 10 bases align to TRBD2. V was pared by 1 base and J by 7 bases, with 4 bases of the junction left unmatched. Germline CDR1 and CDR2: MGHRA and YSYEKL. This CDR3 is 15 amino acids long. Here the CDR3 DNA reads TGCGCCAGCAGCCAAGTACTAGCGGGGTGGAATGAGCAGTTCTTC. This translates into CASSQVLAGWNEQFF.

This chain uses TRBV15 with TRBJ1-2, with D unclear. CDR3 length: 13 residues. Deletions cut 1 base from V and 3 bases from J, with 6 bases between. The V gene's germline CDR1 is LNHNV and CDR2 YYDKDF (reference sequence). CDR3 sequence reads: CATSRVADYGYTF. The DNA for the CDR3 is TGTGCCACCAGCAGAGTTGCTGACTATGGCTACACCTTC.

V gene TRBV9 combines with J gene TRBJ2-1; D possibly corresponds to TRBD1 (6 bases). The germline CDR1 and CDR2 sequences are SGDLS and YYNGEE. CDR3 length: 15 residues. Trimming removed 3 bases at V and 2 bases at J, with 12 bases between. The chain's CDR3 is CASSDEGQPYNEQFF. For the CDR3, the DNA is TGTGCCAGCAGCGACGAGGGACAACCCTACAATGAGCAGTTCTTC. Drawing the rest from reference TRBV9 and TRBJ2-1, the complete variable domain is DSGVTQTPKHLITATGQRVTLRCSPRSGDLSVYWYQQSLDQGLQFLIQYYNGEERAKGNILERFSAQQFPDLHSELNLSSLELGDSALYFCASSDEGQPYNEQFFGPGTRLTVL.

This chain joins TRBV20-1 and TRBJ2-1, with no clear D. V dropped 4 bases and J dropped 3 bases, with 1 base sitting between them. The germline V gene encodes CDR1 DFQATT and CDR2 SNEGSKA (reference sequence). The length of the CDR3 is 10 residues. Here the CDR3 reads CSANYNEQFF. The CDR3 nucleotides are TGCAGTGCTAACTACAATGAGCAGTTCTTC.

The chain links TRBV27 to TRBJ1-1, with 11 bases fitting TRBD1. Looked up from germline, CDR1 is MNHEY and CDR2 is SMNVEV (reference sequence). V dropped 6 bases and J dropped 8; count of bases not matched to a gene: 5. The CDR3 covers 13 residues. The CDR3: CASSEDRGLEAFF. For the CDR3, the DNA is TGTGCCAGCAGCGAGGACAGGGGGCTAGAAGCTTTCTTT.

The chain combines TRBV27 with TRBJ1-4; D gene ambiguous. This CDR3 contains 13 residues. The V gene lost 5 bases and the J gene lost 12 bases, with 16 bases spanning the gap. Germline V gene lookup returns CDR1 MNHEY and CDR2 SMNVEV (reference sequence). The CDR3 sequence is CASSANLVGELFF. CDR3 nucleotide sequence: TGTGCCAGCAGTGCCAATCTCGTTGGCGAACTGTTTTTT. Supplemented by reference TRBV27 and TRBJ1-4, the full variable domain reads EAQVTQNPRYLITVTGKKLTVTCSQNMNHEYMSWYRQDPGLGLRQIYYSMNVEVTDKGDVPEGYKVSRKEKRNFPLILESPSPNQTSLYFCASSANLVGELFFGSGTQLSVL.

The chain employs TRBV5-1 and TRBJ1-2; 10 bases match TRBD1. This CDR3 spans 16 amino acids. The germline V gene encodes CDR1 SGHRS and CDR2 YFSETQ. Trimming cost V 0 bases and J 7 bases; bases outside gene matches: 9. CDR3 residues: CASSLVMTGGDRGYTF. CDR3 DNA sequence: TGCGCCAGCAGCTTGGTCATGACAGGGGGCGATCGTGGCTACACCTTC.

This clone occurred once. CDR3 nucleotide sequence: TGTGCCAGCTCACCACCGGGACAGGGGACCTACGAGCAGTACTTC. The encoded protein is CASSPPGQGTYEQYF. The chain carries TRBV18 and TRBJ2-7, with 10 bases matching TRBD1. V shed 0 bases, J shed 2 bases, and the junction held 1 base outside the gene matches. This CDR3 has 15 residues. Germline CDR1 reads KGHSH; CDR2 reads LQKENI.